The next 3 T cell receptor beta chains were all read from a single sample in a study of OX40 agonist ivuxolimab in advanced cancers. Method: immunoSEQ multiplex PCR; TCRdb's copy keeps in-frame clones and lacks some. The sample contains 65,000 to 100,000 clones, 80% to 95% of which appear only once. This material consisted of CD4+ or CD8+ T cells sorted from blood, taken in a trial of the OX40 agonist ivuxolimab. The receptor set was obtained from an adult with an advanced solid tumor such as melanoma, head and neck, liver or kidney cancer.

This clone came up a few times. The J gene is TRBJ1-1, the V gene TRBV5-1; D remains unclear. CDR1 SGHRS and CDR2 YFSETQ come from the germline V gene. V gave up 4 bases and J gave up 6 bases, with 13 bases separating them. CDR3 length: 13 residues. In nucleotides, the CDR3 is TGCGCCAGCAGCCCCGAAGGATCGGCTGAAGCTTTCTTT. This encodes CASSPEGSAEAFF.

The rearrangement links TRBV15 to TRBJ1-6; a weak D match, TRBD1 (5 bases). This CDR3 spans 16 amino acids. Trimming took off 0 bases at V and 7 bases at J, with 13 bases between the two ends. Germline-derived CDR1 and CDR2 are LNHNV and YYDKDF (reference sequence). The CDR3 region has the DNA TGTGCCACCAGCAGAGATCTGGCAGGGAACAATTCACCCCTCCACTTT. Translation: CATSRDLAGNNSPLHF.

This clone was recorded only once. The chain recombines TRBV10-1 with TRBJ2-5; D may correspond to TRBD1 or TRBD2 (5 bases each). V gave up 6 bases and J gave up 5 bases, with 13 bases separating them. Germline V gene data show CDR1 as WNHNN and CDR2 as SYGVQD (reference sequence). The CDR3 covers 13 residues. CDR3 protein: CASRLGPRETQYF. DNA of the CDR3: TGCGCCAGCAGACTGGGACCTCGGGAGACCCAGTACTTC.